This TCR beta chain is from a study of blood T cell repertoires in COVID-19. Looking at the study overall: The analysed material was cDNA or gDNA that came from T cells, B-cell-depleted T cells, or PBMCs.

Those enrolled in Seattle joined during active infection and were followed longitudinally afterward. This CDR3 contains 16 residues. Germline lookup yields CDR1 GTSNPN and CDR2 SVGIG (reference sequence). V was clipped by 0 bases and J by 6 bases; unmatched bases: 6. Methods used by the authors: Estimation of nucleated cell counts relied on the amplification of reference gene primers. TCRdb's table, derived via immunoSEQ multiplex PCR, lists solely in-frame clones and lacks some. The V and J calls and the clone size are those of that table, but D and trimming were determined from the DNA. The top ten hold 7.5% to 8% of the sample, which has 230,000 or so clones, 81% seen once.

The origin of this receptor is a woman aged 80 or older with COVID-19, enrolled during active disease. Specimen: peripheral blood. The V call is TRBV30, the J call TRBJ1-5; TRBD1 agrees at 12 bases. The CDR3 nucleotides are TGTGCCTGGAGTGTCGCCGGGACAGGGGGCGGTCAGCCCCAGCATTTT. Translated: CAWSVAGTGGGQPQHF.